This TCR beta chain originates from a study of spatial heterogeneity in lung cancer. Looking at the study overall: The mean occurrence of each unique TCR and UMI combination in raw reads exceeded eight. Study findings and constraints: In tumors, expanded intratumoral alpha and beta TCR counts tracked mutation counts.

In its sample, this clonotype was seen many times. Its specificity is unknown. The CDR3 covers 17 residues. CDR1 is LGHDT, CDR2 YNNKEL, per germline (reference sequence). J gave up 8 bases and V 1 base, and 11 bases lay outside the gene matches. The time point: sample taken at primary tumor resection. Unsorted samples of tumor, nontumor lung or frozen PBMC had their whole RNA sequenced. Unique molecular identifiers tagged every individual TCR cDNA molecule. Using its own MiXCR run on the 5' RACE reads, TCRdb lists one record per CDR3 protein. The data show roughly 28,000 distinct CDR3 sequences, just over 7% seen once.

This clonotype was obtained from a male donor with early-stage non-small cell lung cancer. This specimen consisted of lung tumor tissue, obtained at surgery. This rearrangement joins TRBV3-1 to TRBJ2-1; TRBD2 matches 10 bases. CDR3 loop: CASSQGFSGLAIYEQFF. CDR3 DNA sequence: TGTGCCAGCAGCCAAGGCTTTTCGGGACTAGCGATATATGAGCAGTTCTTC.